This TCR beta chain comes out of a study of T cell repertoires in aging, cancer and after chemotherapy. Study context: Patients with chronic lymphocytic leukemia were sampled before and after fludarabine- or bendamustine-based chemotherapy.

Multiplex touch-down PCR with TRB-A/B primers amplified rearranged V-D-J TRB sequences. TCRdb processed the multiplex PCR reads anew with MiXCR; each CDR3 protein has one entry. The repertoire has about 2,000 distinct CDR3 sequences, 30% to 35% of them found once; the top ten carry 40% to 55%. The template was genomic DNA from peripheral blood, not RNA. In this sample, this clonotype is hyperexpanded. The antigen remains undetermined. The CDR3 contains 15 residues. V lost 7 bases to trimming and J lost 7 bases, with 20 bases between them. Per germline, CDR1 LNHDA and CDR2 SQIVND (reference sequence). The study, taken as a whole, reports: Age-matched healthy donors had significantly more diverse, less clonal blood TCR repertoires than untreated cancer patients. Loss of evenness, beyond lost richness, contributed to age-related TCR diversity decline in cancer patients. Thymic emigration or peripheral T cell expansion may be impaired by lymphoid organ infiltration in hematological cancer.

The source of this sequence is a human donor with a blood cancer. This chain links TRBV19 with TRBJ2-1, with D unclear. Material for sequencing was blood. DNA of the CDR3: TGTGCCAGTATGGTAGGCCCACTGGAAGGGAATGAGCAGTTCTTC. This gives the protein CASMVGPLEGNEQFF.